Below, 11 T cell receptor beta chains from the same sample are listed, as sequenced in a study of blood T cell repertoires in COVID-19. Measured with immunoSEQ multiplex PCR; TCRdb has only the in-frame clones, and not every one. Of 150,000 or so clones listed, approximately 84% are singletons. Specimen: peripheral blood. These receptors came from a human donor in a cohort sampled during active COVID-19.

The gene calls are TRBV3-1 (or the pseudogene TRBV3-2) and TRBJ1-1; D gene ambiguous. Germline lookup yields CDR1 LGHDT and CDR2 YNNKEL (reference sequence). V was shortened by 1 base and J by 5 bases, with 8 bases between the two germline ends. The CDR3 is 13 amino acids. CDR3 nucleotide sequence: TGTGCCAGCAGCCAAGTTTCGGGAACTGAAGCTTTCTTT. Translated, it gives CASSQVSGTEAFF.

The chain couples TRBV3-1 (or the pseudogene TRBV3-2) to TRBJ1-5; D remains ambiguous. This CDR3 contains 15 residues. The germline V and J ends were trimmed by 0 bases and 5 bases, with 11 bases remaining between them. Germline CDR1 is LGHDT and CDR2 is YNNKEL (reference sequence). CDR3 loop: CASSQDHRPDQPQHF. In DNA, the CDR3 is TGTGCCAGCAGCCAAGATCACAGACCGGATCAGCCCCAGCATTTT.

V gene TRBV7-9 combines with J gene TRBJ2-5; 15 nucleotides agree with TRBD2. Looked up from germline, CDR1 is SEHNR and CDR2 is FQNEAQ (reference sequence). The V and J ends lost 5 bases and 4 bases, in that order; junction bases with no gene match: 8. This CDR3 contains 17 residues. The CDR3: CASSTGTSGGSGETQYF. DNA for the CDR3: TGTGCCAGCAGCACCGGGACTAGCGGGGGGTCCGGAGAGACCCAGTACTTC.

The CDR3 bases are TGTGCCAGCAGCGCCTCTAGACTAGCGGGGGAGCGTAGCACAGATACGCAGTATTTT. This codes for CASSASRLAGERSTDTQYF. V and J are TRBV7-9 and TRBJ2-3, with 12 bases fitting TRBD2. Germline values: CDR1 SEHNR, CDR2 FQNEAQ (reference sequence). The CDR3 covers 19 residues. Unmatched junction bases numbered 12, after V lost 5 bases and J lost 0 bases.

The chain employs TRBV6-5 and TRBJ2-1; TRBD1 might be the D (5 bases). The CDR3 consists of 15 residues. Germline loops: CDR1 MNHEY, CDR2 SVGAGI. The ends were cut back, 4 bases at V and 6 bases at J, with 16 bases in the middle. CDR3 region: CASSSRQWGSNEQFF. The CDR3 DNA is TGTGCCAGCAGTTCACGACAGTGGGGATCCAATGAGCAGTTCTTC.

CDR3 DNA sequence: TGTGCCAGCAGCCTAGACAGCTCCTACGAGCAGTACGTC. Its protein product is CASSLDSSYEQYV. The chain combines TRBV7-6 with TRBJ2-7; D might be TRBD1 (5 bases). The CDR3 contains 13 residues. The ends were cut back, 5 bases at V and 0 bases at J, with 8 bases in the middle. The germline V gene encodes CDR1 SGHVS and CDR2 FNYEAQ.

The chain has TRBV28 and TRBJ1-2; TRBD1 matches at 9 bases. The V and J ends lost 5 bases and 0 bases, in that order; junction bases with no gene match: 13. CDR3 length equals 18 residues. Germline V gene sequence: CDR1 MDHEN, CDR2 SYDVKM. The CDR3 protein is CASSATPNRGPANYGYTF. The CDR3 region has the DNA TGTGCCAGCAGTGCTACTCCCAACAGGGGGCCGGCTAACTATGGCTACACCTTC.

V gene TRBV2 combines with J gene TRBJ1-2; 8 nucleotides match TRBD1. Germline CDR1 and CDR2: SNHLY and FYNNEI. The CDR3 spans 14 residues. J gave up 4 bases and V 10 bases, and 11 bases lay outside the gene matches. The CDR3 loop reads CATVPDRAVYGYTF. The CDR3 DNA follows: TGTGCCACGGTCCCGGACAGGGCGGTCTATGGCTACACCTTC.

This clone was seen a few times. The V gene is TRBV11-2, the J gene TRBJ1-3; 7 bases line up with TRBD1. This CDR3 spans 15 amino acids. Germline assignment: CDR1 SGHAT and CDR2 FQNNGV. With V trimmed by 2 bases and J by 4 bases, 5 bases remained unmatched. CDR3 residues: CASSLSQGVGNTIYF. The CDR3 DNA follows: TGTGCCAGCAGCTTATCTCAGGGGGTAGGAAACACCATATATTTT. The full variable domain, in which reference TRBV11-2 and TRBJ1-3 provide the parts outside the CDR3, is EAGVAQSPRYKIIEKRQSVAFWCNPISGHATLYWYQQILGQGPKLLIQFQNNGVVDDSQLPKDRFSAERLKGVDSTLKIQPAKLEDSAVYLCASSLSQGVGNTIYFGEGSWLTVV.

The chain combines TRBV5-1 with TRBJ2-5; no firm D call. This CDR3 contains 12 residues. Germline CDR1 and CDR2: SGHRS and YFSETQ. The V end lost 5 bases, the J end lost 2 bases, and 7 bases lay between the germline ends. CDR3 coding DNA: TGCGCCAGCAGAAGAGTACAAGAGACCCAGTACTTC. It translates to CASRRVQETQYF.

The V call is TRBV3-1 (or the pseudogene TRBV3-2), the J call TRBJ2-1; tentatively, D is TRBD2 (7 bases). Looked up from germline, CDR1 is LGHDT and CDR2 is YNNKEL (reference sequence). This CDR3 is 15 amino acids long. Between the trimmed V and J ends, which lost 1 base and 9 bases, there was a span of 16 bases. The CDR3 protein is CASSQVSGGRGEQFF. DNA of the CDR3: TGTGCCAGCAGCCAAGTCTCGGGGGGCCGAGGTGAGCAGTTCTTC.